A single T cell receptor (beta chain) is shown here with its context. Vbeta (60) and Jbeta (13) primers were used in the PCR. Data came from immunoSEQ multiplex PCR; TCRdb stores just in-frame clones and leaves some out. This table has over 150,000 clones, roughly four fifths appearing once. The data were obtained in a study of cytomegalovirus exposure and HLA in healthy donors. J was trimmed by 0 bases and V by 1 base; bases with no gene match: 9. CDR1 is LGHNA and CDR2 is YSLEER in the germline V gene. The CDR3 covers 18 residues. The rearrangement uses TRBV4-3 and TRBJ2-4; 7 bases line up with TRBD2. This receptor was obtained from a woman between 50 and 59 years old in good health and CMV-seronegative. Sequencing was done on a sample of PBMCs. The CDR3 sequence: CASSQGTGAGLAKNIQYF. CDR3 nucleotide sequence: TGCGCCAGCAGCCAAGGAACGGGAGCGGGATTAGCCAAAAACATTCAGTACTTC.